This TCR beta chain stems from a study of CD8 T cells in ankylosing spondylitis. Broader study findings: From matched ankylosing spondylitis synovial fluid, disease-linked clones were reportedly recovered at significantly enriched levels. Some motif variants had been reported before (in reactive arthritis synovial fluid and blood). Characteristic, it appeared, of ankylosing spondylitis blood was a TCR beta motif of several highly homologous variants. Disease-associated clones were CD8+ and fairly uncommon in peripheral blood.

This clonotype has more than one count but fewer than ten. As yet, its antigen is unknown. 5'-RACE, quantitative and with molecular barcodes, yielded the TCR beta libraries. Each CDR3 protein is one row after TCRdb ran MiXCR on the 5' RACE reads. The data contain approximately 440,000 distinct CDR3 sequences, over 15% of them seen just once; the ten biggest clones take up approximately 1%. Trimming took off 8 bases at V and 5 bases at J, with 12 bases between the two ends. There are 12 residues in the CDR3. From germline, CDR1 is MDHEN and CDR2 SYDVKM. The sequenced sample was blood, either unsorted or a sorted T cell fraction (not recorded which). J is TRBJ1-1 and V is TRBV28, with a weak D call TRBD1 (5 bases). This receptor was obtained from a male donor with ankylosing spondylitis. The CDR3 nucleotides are TGTGCCAGCGGGCACCGGGGGACTGAAGCTTTCTTT. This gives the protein CASGHRGTEAFF.